The entry below gives a single TCR beta chain sequence along with its context. Data came from immunoSEQ multiplex PCR; TCRdb stores just in-frame clones and leaves some out. The sample lists 130,000 to 150,000 clones, approximately 80% occurring once. The V and J ends lost 2 bases and 6 bases respectively, with 7 bases between them. The CDR3 has 12 residues. Germline V gene sequence: CDR1 SGHTA, CDR2 FQGNSA. The record originates from a study of blood T cell repertoires in COVID-19. Study summary: Acute-phase and convalescent COVID-19 samples originated in the United States, Italy and Spain. T cells, B-cell-depleted T cells, or PBMCs provided the cDNA or gDNA that served as material.

The V and J genes are TRBV7-2 and TRBJ1-1, with D possibly TRBD1 on 6 matching bases. The material sequenced was peripheral blood. The receptor was derived from a woman aged 45 to 65 with acute or convalescent COVID-19. CDR3 sequence reads: CASSLSGAEAFF. The CDR3 DNA reads TGTGCCAGCAGCTTATCAGGGGCTGAAGCTTTCTTT.